These 20 T cell receptor beta chains share one sample of origin, sequenced in a study of siplizumab effects on memory and regulatory T cells (dated by TCRdb to about 2019). Library preparation was by the immunoSEQ multiplex PCR assay. Imported from immuneACCESS, the table was reduced by TCRdb to in-frame sequences with V and J called. These copies leave out some clones; in studies compared against another copy, an unresolved V gene accounts for under half, and the cause of the remainder is not known. Across this sample there are approximately 100,000 clones, with about 90% seen only once. The ten largest clones capture around 0.7% of the sample. Sequencing was carried out using Tregs sorted from blood. The receptors were gathered from a human donor in good health.

This rearrangement joins TRBV29-1 to TRBJ1-1; 7 nucleotides match TRBD1. Per the germline V gene, CDR1 is SQVTM and CDR2 is ANQGSEA. The J segment lost 5 bases and the V segment lost 6 bases, leaving 9 bases of the junction unmatched. This CDR3 is built from 13 residues. The CDR3 nucleotides read TGCAGCGTCCACAGGGGCCTCGGGACTGAAGCTTTCTTT. Translation gives CSVHRGLGTEAFF.

This chain links TRBV18 with TRBJ2-4; possibly TRBD2 for D (6 bases). Looked up from germline, CDR1 is KGHSH and CDR2 is LQKENI. The V end lost 2 bases, the J end lost 6 bases, and 20 bases lay between the germline ends. The CDR3 runs 17 residues. The CDR3 nucleotides read TGTGCCAGCTCACCATTCATCGGGGCCACGGAGGGAAACATTCAGTACTTC. It translates to CASSPFIGATEGNIQYF.

Only a few counts were recorded for this clone. The chain has TRBV10-2 and TRBJ2-7; no clear D. V lost 0 bases and J lost 0, with 12 bases in between. CDR1 and CDR2 from the germline V gene are WSHSY and SAAADI. This CDR3 is built from 16 residues. The CDR3 protein is CASSESRAERSYEQYF. In DNA, the CDR3 is TGCGCCAGCAGTGAGTCTCGGGCAGAACGCTCCTACGAGCAGTACTTC.

V usage is TRBV7-6 and J usage is TRBJ2-5; 11 positions match TRBD2. The CDR3 runs to 15 residues. With V trimmed by 5 bases and J by 7 bases, 9 bases remained unmatched. Germline V lookup: CDR1 SGHVS, CDR2 FNYEAQ. CDR3 coding DNA: TGTGCCAGCAGCCAAGGACTAGCGGGCGGCGGGACCCAGTACTTC. Translation gives CASSQGLAGGGTQYF.

A note on this clone: Other DNA sequences in the same sample also yield this CDR3. The rearrangement joins TRBV5-1 to TRBJ2-3; D gene ambiguous. Germline CDR1 SGHRS, CDR2 YFSETQ. V lost 0 bases, J lost 2 bases, and 10 bases lay in between. CDR3 size: 15 residues. The CDR3 here is CASSLELGSTDTQYF. The CDR3 nucleotides read TGCGCCAGCAGCTTGGAATTAGGCTCCACAGATACGCAGTATTTT.

This rearrangement joins TRBV6-1 to TRBJ1-2, with unresolved D. The length of the CDR3 is 14 residues. V gave up 1 base and J gave up 4 bases, with 10 bases separating them. The germline CDR1 and CDR2 sequences are MNHNS and SASEGT. DNA of the CDR3: TGTGCCAGCAGTGAAGGAGGAGGGTTCTATGGCTACACCTTC. It specifies CASSEGGGFYGYTF.

The chain employs TRBV19 and TRBJ2-1; 15 positions agree with TRBD2. V dropped 5 bases and J dropped 15; count of bases not matched to a gene: 8. Per germline, CDR1 LNHDA and CDR2 SQIVND (reference sequence). The CDR3 is made up of 14 amino acids. The CDR3 spells CASSLGLAGGPPFF. Here the CDR3 DNA reads TGTGCCAGTAGTTTAGGACTAGCGGGAGGGCCTCCGTTCTTC.

The rearrangement joins TRBV5-1 to TRBJ1-5; no definite D call. Germline loops: CDR1 SGHRS, CDR2 YFSETQ. The CDR3 extends over 14 amino acids. Trimming took off 4 bases at V and 6 bases at J, with 14 bases between the two ends. Written as DNA, the CDR3 is TGCGCCAGCAGCCCCGGGATAGCTGGTCAGCCCCAGCATTTT. It specifies CASSPGIAGQPQHF. Full variable domain (outside the CDR3, taken from reference TRBV5-1 and TRBJ1-5): KAGVTQTPRYLIKTRGQQVTLSCSPISGHRSVSWYQQTPGQGLQFLFEYFSETQRNKGNFPGRFSGRQFSNSRSEMNVSTLELGDSALYLCASSPGIAGQPQHFGDGTRLSIL.

The V call is TRBV2, the J call TRBJ1-2, with 7 bases lining up with TRBD1. V lost 9 bases to trimming and J lost 10 bases; unmatched junction nucleotides: 11. The CDR3 extends over 12 amino acids. Germline CDR1 is SNHLY and CDR2 is FYNNEI. CDR3 residues: CASLLTGKVYTF. The CDR3 region has the DNA TGTGCCAGTCTCTTGACAGGGAAGGTCTACACCTTC.

This chain links TRBV19 with TRBJ2-2; D not resolved. The length of the CDR3 is 14 residues. Germline CDR1 reads LNHDA; CDR2 reads SQIVND (reference sequence). The V end lost 3 bases, the J end lost 2 bases, and 7 bases lay between the germline ends. The CDR3 DNA sequence: TGTGCCAGTAGTATTCTTCCAAACACCGGGGAGCTGTTTTTT. Protein sequence: CASSILPNTGELFF.

V and J are TRBV28 and TRBJ2-3; TRBD2 matches at 16 bases. This CDR3 has 15 residues. V gave up 6 bases and J gave up 6 bases; unmatched junction bases: 3. Germline CDR1 and CDR2: MDHEN and SYDVKM. CDR3 sequence reads: CASRGLAGGRDTQYF. In DNA, the CDR3 is TGTGCCAGCAGGGGACTAGCGGGAGGGCGGGATACGCAGTATTTT.

The chain combines TRBV6-5 with TRBJ2-3; TRBD2 agrees at 10 bases. This CDR3 contains 14 residues. The trim removed 1 base at V and 8 bases at J, leaving 3 bases unmatched. CDR1 is MNHEY and CDR2 is SVGAGI in the germline V gene. The CDR3 DNA reads as TGTGCCAGCAGTTACTTAGCGGGAGGAGTTACGCAGTATTTT. Its translation: CASSYLAGGVTQYF.

This chain uses TRBV5-1 with TRBJ1-1, with D possibly matching TRBD1 (5 bases). The CDR3 extends over 18 amino acids. Germline loops: CDR1 SGHRS, CDR2 YFSETQ. Deletions cut 0 bases from V and 4 bases from J, with 22 bases between. CDR3 DNA: TGCGCCAGCAGCTTGGCGGGGGTTAGAGGGTTGATGATCACTGAAGCTTTCTTT. It translates to CASSLAGVRGLMITEAFF.

The CDR3 DNA sequence: TGTGCCAGCACACATAACGGGGAATTGAACACTGAAGCTTTCTTT. This translates into CASTHNGELNTEAFF. V usage is TRBV6-5 and J usage is TRBJ1-1; D not certain. The V end lost 7 bases, the J end lost 0 bases, and 15 bases lay between the germline ends. Looked up from germline, CDR1 is MNHEY and CDR2 is SVGAGI. CDR3 length equals 15 residues.

The chain is built from TRBV6-5 and TRBJ1-3; D is unresolved. Germline CDR1 and CDR2: MNHEY and SVGAGI. The germline V and J ends were trimmed by 6 bases and 1 base, with 4 bases remaining between them. The CDR3 consists of 12 residues. As DNA, the CDR3 is TGTGCCAGCAGGTCTTCTGGAAACACCATATATTTT. This sequence encodes CASRSSGNTIYF.

The chain employs TRBV6-1 and TRBJ1-1; D is uncertain. CDR1 is MNHNS, CDR2 SASEGT, per germline. The V end lost 7 bases, the J end lost 0 bases, and 15 bases lay between the germline ends. The CDR3 totals 15 residues. This chain's CDR3 is CASTHNGELNTEAFF. The CDR3 DNA reads TGTGCCAGCACACATAACGGGGAATTGAACACTGAAGCTTTCTTT.

The chain combines TRBV5-1 with TRBJ1-1, with TRBD1 matching over 7 bases. V shed 1 base and J 4 bases; nucleotides not matched to a gene: 7. This CDR3 is 15 amino acids long. Germline V gene data show CDR1 as SGHRS and CDR2 as YFSETQ. This CDR3 reads CASSLTGAVGTEAFF. For the CDR3, the DNA is TGCGCCAGCAGCTTGACAGGGGCGGTCGGCACTGAAGCTTTCTTT. The entire variable domain, with the rest obtained from reference TRBV5-1 and TRBJ1-1, is as follows: KAGVTQTPRYLIKTRGQQVTLSCSPISGHRSVSWYQQTPGQGLQFLFEYFSETQRNKGNFPGRFSGRQFSNSRSEMNVSTLELGDSALYLCASSLTGAVGTEAFFGQGTRLTVV.

To note about this clone: At one end the junction does not follow the germline gene, possibly because of a read error. This rearrangement joins TRBV25-1 to TRBJ2-5; D uncertain. The CDR3 runs 15 residues. Germline V gene data show CDR1 as MGHDK and CDR2 as SYGVNS. The CDR3 DNA reads as TGTGCCAGCAGTGAATATAAGGGCCGCATAGAGAGCCAGTACTTC. Translated: CASSEYKGRIESQYF.

The gene calls are TRBV5-1 and TRBJ1-1; 9 bases match TRBD1. CDR1 and CDR2 (germline): SGHRS, YFSETQ. The CDR3 runs 14 residues. V shed 5 bases, J shed 5 bases, and the junction held 7 bases outside the gene matches. CDR3 nucleotides: TGCGCCAGCAGAACACAGGGGGCACAAACTGAAGCTTTCTTT. This encodes CASRTQGAQTEAFF.

The V call is TRBV5-1, the J call TRBJ2-5, with D uncertain. Germline V gene sequence: CDR1 SGHRS, CDR2 YFSETQ. V lost 0 bases and J lost 1, with 10 bases in between. This CDR3 has 15 residues. The DNA of the CDR3 is TGCGCCAGCAGCTTGGTCCTTCTGACCCAAGAGACCCAGTACTTC. It codes for CASSLVLLTQETQYF.